This is a list of T cell receptor beta chains from one sample in a study of T cell responses to AZD1222 COVID-19 vaccine. TCRdb's table, derived via immunoSEQ multiplex PCR, lists solely in-frame clones and lacks some. The table lists roughly 70,000 clones, around 86% of them singletons. The source was peripheral blood, collected on day 0 of AZD1222 vaccination. The receptors here all came from an adult in good health. Each CDR3 is given with its conserved first and last residue. Each record gives: clone size, D gene, V gene, J gene, CDR3 protein, CDR3 DNA. D genes are given only for firm matches. Clone sizes are given selectively: once, few, many, or a class where the clone is expanded.

>-|-|TRBV2|TRBJ1-1
CASSGTGTVAFF
TGTGCCAGCAGCGGGACGGGTACCGTTGCTTTCTTT
>-|TRBD1|TRBV5-6|TRBJ1-2
CASSFWDRGNYGYTF
TGTGCCAGCAGCTTCTGGGACAGGGGGAACTATGGCTACACCTTC
>-|TRBD2|TRBV24-1|TRBJ2-1
CATSDLAGANYNEQFF
TGTGCCACCAGTGACTTAGCGGGAGCGAACTACAATGAGCAGTTCTTC
>-|-|TRBV5-1|TRBJ2-7
CASSLSPGQTYEQYF
TGCGCCAGCAGCTTGTCGCCCGGGCAGACCTACGAGCAGTACTTC
>few|-|TRBV20-1|TRBJ1-2
CSASRENEGYTF
TGCAGTGCTAGTCGGGAGAATGAGGGCTACACCTTC
>-|-|TRBV5-6|TRBJ1-4
CASSSTRDRLNEKLFF
TGTGCCAGCAGCTCAACCCGGGACCGACTTAATGAAAAACTGTTTTTT
>-|-|TRBV28|TRBJ1-1
CASSFQGQTEAFF
TGTGCCAGCAGTTTTCAGGGACAAACTGAAGCTTTCTTT
>-|TRBD2|TRBV5-1|TRBJ2-1
CASSRTSGRAGEQFF
TGCGCCAGCAGCAGGACTAGCGGGAGGGCCGGTGAGCAGTTCTTC
>-|-|TRBV28|TRBJ2-7
CASSRTPGEQYF
TGTGCCAGCAGCCGGACCCCTGGCGAGCAGTACTTC
>-|TRBD1|TRBV30|TRBJ2-7
CACLGTGGYEQYF
TGTGCCTGCCTTGGGACAGGGGGCTACGAGCAGTACTTC
>-|-|TRBV30|TRBJ2-1
CAWSMASPVNEQFF
TGTGCCTGGAGTATGGCCTCTCCTGTCAATGAGCAGTTCTTC
>-|-|TRBV2|TRBJ1-5
CASSYGALGNQPQHF
TGTGCCAGCAGTTACGGGGCGCTTGGCAATCAGCCCCAGCATTTT
>-|TRBD2|TRBV18|TRBJ2-2
CASLSGSTDTGELFF
TGTGCCAGCCTTAGCGGGAGTACGGACACCGGGGAGCTGTTTTTT
>-|TRBD1|TRBV10-3|TRBJ2-7
CAISNTGQGSYEQYF
TGTGCCATCAGTAACACGGGACAGGGATCCTACGAGCAGTACTTC
>-|TRBD2|TRBV9|TRBJ2-5
CASSDRAGGPGETQYF
TGTGCCAGCAGCGACCGAGCGGGAGGGCCCGGGGAGACCCAGTACTTC
>-|-|TRBV9|TRBJ1-4
CASSESTATNEKLFF
TGTGCCAGCAGCGAATCAACTGCAACTAATGAAAAACTGTTTTTT
>-|-|TRBV19|TRBJ1-5
CATGGRDGNQPQHF
TGTGCCACCGGGGGTAGGGATGGCAATCAGCCCCAGCATTTT
>-|TRBD1|TRBV7-9|TRBJ2-2
CASSLTDRGFSNTGELFF
TGTGCCAGCAGCTTAACAGACAGGGGGTTTTCGAACACCGGGGAGCTGTTTTTT
>-|-|TRBV7-2|TRBJ1-4
CASSEQVNEKLFF
TGTGCCAGCAGCGAACAGGTTAATGAAAAACTGTTTTTT
>-|-|TRBV7-2|TRBJ2-1
CASSLGTGPQEQFF
TGTGCCAGCAGCTTAGGGACTGGCCCACAAGAGCAGTTCTTC
>few|-|TRBV2|TRBJ1-6
CASSEQRGNNSPLHF
TGTGCCAGCAGTGAACAGAGGGGAAATAATTCACCCCTCCACTTT
>-|TRBD1|TRBV2|TRBJ2-1
CASSGQGYNEQFF
TGTGCCAGCAGTGGACAGGGATACAATGAGCAGTTCTTC
>few|TRBD1|TRBV30|TRBJ1-6
CAWSVPGTGRSPLHF
TGTGCCTGGAGTGTTCCCGGGACAGGAAGGTCACCCCTCCACTTT
>-|-|TRBV5-1|TRBJ1-2
CASSQGGYGYTF
TGCGCCAGCAGTCAGGGAGGCTATGGCTACACCTTC
>-|TRBD1|TRBV5-4|TRBJ2-1
CASSLDRGSYNEQFF
TGTGCCAGCAGCTTGGACAGGGGATCTTACAATGAGCAGTTCTTC
>-|-|TRBV19|TRBJ1-4
CASSPTGLNEKLFF
TGTGCCAGTAGCCCGACAGGCCTTAATGAAAAACTGTTTTTT
>-|TRBD1|TRBV18|TRBJ1-1
CASSASGGNTEAFF
TGTGCCAGCTCAGCTTCAGGGGGAAACACTGAAGCTTTCTTT
>-|TRBD1|TRBV7-2|TRBJ2-3
CASSLTGVRTDTQYF
TGTGCCAGCAGCTTAACAGGGGTGAGGACAGATACGCAGTATTTT
>-|TRBD1|TRBV5-4|TRBJ1-2
CASSSRTGEDYGYTF
TGTGCCAGCAGCTCAAGGACAGGGGAGGACTATGGCTACACCTTC